The rows below give T cell receptor beta chains drawn from one sample of a study of identifying expanded T cells in peripheral blood. Produced via immunoSEQ multiplex PCR; TCRdb's table is partial and in-frame only. There are around 120,000 clones in the sample; about 86% occur only once, and around 8.2% lies in the top ten. Sequencing was carried out using blood. The receptor set was obtained from a person aged 18-69 years in good health. Each CDR3 is given with its conserved first and last residue. Fields, in order: D gene, J gene, V gene, clone size, CDR3 protein, CDR3 DNA. D genes are given only for firm matches. Clone size appears in some rows only: once, few, many, or a class for an expanded clone.

-	TRBJ2-7	TRBV7-6	-	CASSLVAGYPRDEQYF	TGTGCCAGCAGCTTAGTGGCGGGGTACCCTAGGGACGAGCAGTACTTC
TRBD1	TRBJ1-2	TRBV19	-	CASSISPQGASYGYTF	TGTGCCAGTAGTATAAGCCCACAGGGGGCGAGCTATGGCTACACCTTC
-	TRBJ1-5	TRBV7-9	-	CASSRASGNQPQHF	TGTGCCAGCAGCCGAGCCAGCGGGAATCAGCCCCAGCATTTT
TRBD1	TRBJ1-2	TRBV28	-	CASSLVGTGDGYTF	TGTGCCAGCAGTTTAGTAGGGACAGGGGATGGCTACACCTTC
-	TRBJ2-5	TRBV5-1	-	CASSLSAAETQYF	TGCGCCAGCAGCTTGTCGGCAGCAGAGACCCAGTACTTC
-	TRBJ2-1	TRBV7-2	-	CASSSLQVGRNSYNEQFF	TGTGCCAGCAGCTCCCTTCAAGTTGGGAGAAACTCCTACAATGAGCAGTTCTTC
-	TRBJ2-3	TRBV27	-	CASSFSRVSTDTQYF	TGTGCCAGCAGCTTCTCTAGAGTGAGCACAGATACGCAGTATTTT
-	TRBJ1-1	TRBV28	-	CASSLWTSPMNTEAFF	TGTGCCAGCAGTTTATGGACAAGTCCTATGAACACTGAAGCTTTCTTT
-	TRBJ2-5	TRBV19	-	CASAGGVWETQYF	TGTGCCAGTGCTGGGGGCGTTTGGGAGACCCAGTACTTC
TRBD2	TRBJ2-7	TRBV11-1	-	CASSAKLAGLTREQYF	TGTGCCAGCAGCGCAAAACTAGCGGGGTTGACTAGGGAGCAGTACTTC
TRBD1	TRBJ1-5	TRBV27	once	CASSAGTGGMGTQHF	TGTGCCAGCAGTGCTGGGACAGGGGGCATGGGCACCCAGCATTTT
TRBD2	TRBJ2-2	TRBV10-3	-	CAISERLAGDTGELFF	TGTGCCATCAGTGAGAGGCTAGCGGGGGACACCGGGGAGCTGTTTTTT
-	TRBJ1-3	TRBV5-6	-	CASSLWGFSGNTIYF	TGTGCCAGCAGCTTGTGGGGGTTCTCCGGAAACACCATATATTTT
-	TRBJ2-2	TRBV2	-	CASSDGTGLANTGELFF	TGTGCCAGCAGTGATGGAACTGGGCTCGCGAACACCGGGGAGCTGTTTTTT
-	TRBJ2-7	TRBV7-2	-	CASSLGPSPYEQYF	TGTGCCAGCAGCTTGGGACCCAGTCCCTACGAGCAGTACTTC
-	TRBJ1-2	TRBV27	-	CASSMTGLLNYGYTF	TGTGCCAGCAGTATGACGGGCCTGCTCAACTATGGCTACACCTTC
TRBD1	TRBJ1-1	TRBV7-9	-	CASSFDRGKAFF	TGTGCCAGCAGCTTCGACAGGGGGAAAGCTTTCTTT
-	TRBJ2-3	TRBV5-1	-	CASSFRRGTDTQYF	TGCGCCAGCAGCTTCCGGAGGGGGACAGATACGCAGTATTTT
-	TRBJ2-6	TRBV5-8	-	CASSFSGANVLTF	TGTGCCAGCAGCTTTTCTGGGGCCAACGTCCTGACTTTC
-	TRBJ2-7	TRBV14	few	CASSPRARQSEQYF	TGTGCCAGCAGCCCCAGGGCCCGGCAGAGCGAGCAGTACTTC
-	TRBJ2-1	TRBV6-6	-	CASSWGSPRDNEQFF	TGTGCCAGCAGTTGGGGGTCTCCGAGGGACAATGAGCAGTTCTTC
TRBD2	TRBJ2-1	TRBV5-1	-	CASSLVGSGKDNEQFF	TGCGCCAGCAGCTTGGTGGGTAGCGGGAAAGACAATGAGCAGTTCTTC
-	TRBJ1-2	TRBV5-6	-	CASSFTGIDGYTF	TGTGCCAGCAGCTTTACAGGGATAGACGGCTACACCTTC
TRBD2	TRBJ2-3	TRBV19	-	CASSETSGTTDTQYF	TGTGCCAGTAGCGAAACTAGCGGCACCACAGATACGCAGTATTTT
TRBD1	TRBJ2-3	TRBV18	-	CASSIQGGGTDTQYF	TGTGCCAGCTCAATACAGGGGGGCGGCACAGATACGCAGTATTTT
-	TRBJ2-2	TRBV7-3	-	CASSSPSMGRRGELFF	TGTGCCAGCAGCTCCCCCTCCATGGGAAGACGCGGGGAGCTGTTTTTT
-	TRBJ1-1	TRBV29-1	few	CSVETGRRNTEAFF	TGCAGCGTGGAAACAGGGAGGAGGAACACTGAAGCTTTCTTT
-	TRBJ1-4	TRBV7-9	-	CASSFSPNEKLFF	TGTGCCAGCAGCTTCTCACCTAATGAAAAACTGTTTTTT
-	TRBJ2-1	TRBV4-2	-	CASSQGVGGPNEQFF	TGTGCCAGCAGCCAAGGAGTCGGGGGCCCGAATGAGCAGTTCTTC
TRBD2	TRBJ2-2	TRBV7-2	-	CASSLLAGGPGAGELFF	TGTGCCAGCAGCTTACTAGCGGGGGGGCCCGGGGCCGGGGAGCTGTTTTTT
TRBD1	TRBJ1-2	TRBV30	-	CAWIRTGGDYGYTF	TGTGCCTGGATTCGTACAGGGGGAGACTATGGCTACACCTTC
-	TRBJ2-1	TRBV28	-	CASSLLGGRAQKSSYNEQFF	TGTGCCAGCAGTTTATTAGGGGGGAGAGCCCAAAAAAGCTCCTACAATGAGCAGTTCTTC
TRBD1	TRBJ2-5	TRBV7-2	-	CASSVQGSHQETQYF	TGTGCCAGCAGCGTACAGGGGTCGCACCAAGAGACCCAGTACTTC
-	TRBJ2-5	TRBV4-1	-	CASSQEGPAETQYF	TGCGCCAGCAGCCAAGAGGGACCGGCAGAGACCCAGTACTTC
-	TRBJ1-5	TRBV19	-	CASSIRGGNDQPQHF	TGTGCCAGTAGTATCAGAGGGGGTAACGATCAGCCCCAGCATTTT
-	TRBJ2-2	TRBV6-5	-	CASSPEPRTGELFF	TGTGCCAGCAGCCCCGAACCTAGGACCGGGGAGCTGTTTTTT
-	TRBJ1-5	TRBV23-1	-	CASSQPRQPQHF	TGCGCCAGCAGTCAACCACGTCAGCCCCAGCATTTT
TRBD2	TRBJ2-1	TRBV6-5	-	CASSYSAGVNNEQFF	TGTGCCAGCAGTTACTCGGCGGGAGTGAACAATGAGCAGTTCTTC
-	TRBJ2-1	TRBV9	-	CASSPNRNEQFF	TGTGCCAGCAGCCCCAACCGTAATGAGCAGTTCTTC
-	TRBJ2-3	TRBV9	-	CASSVLSGGRDTQYF	TGTGCCAGCAGCGTTCTTTCGGGGGGCCGGGATACGCAGTATTTT
TRBD2	TRBJ2-1	TRBV7-3	-	CASSPRASGVINEQFF	TGTGCCAGCAGCCCCCGGGCTAGCGGGGTGATAAACGAGCAGTTCTTC